This entry concerns a single TCR beta chain. Its target is unknown. The CDR3 sequence is 15 residues long. Germline CDR1 is MDHEN and CDR2 is SYDVKM. The J segment lost 1 base and the V segment lost 6 bases, leaving 7 bases of the junction unmatched. This entry is derived from a study of cytomegalovirus exposure and HLA in healthy donors. The primer mix had 60 Vbeta and 13 Jbeta primers. Generated by immunoSEQ multiplex PCR, the TCRdb table keeps only in-frame clones and is missing some. The sample holds around 180,000 clones, 65% to 85% seen once. Findings of the study overall: TRBV6-2, TRBV6-3 and other indistinguishable V segments were excluded. Most TCR sequences were seen very rarely across donors, but some public TCRs occurred in many.

The sequenced sample consisted of PBMCs. The receptor was derived from a woman in her twenties or thirties in good health and CMV-seropositive. The rearrangement joins TRBV28 to TRBJ2-5; 8 bases agree with TRBD1. The CDR3 loop reads CASSPGQALQETQYF. For the CDR3, the DNA is TGTGCCAGCAGCCCGGGACAGGCTCTCCAAGAGACCCAGTACTTC.